The 30 T cell receptor beta chains below were found in one sample sequenced in a study of cytomegalovirus exposure and HLA in healthy donors. Data came from immunoSEQ multiplex PCR; TCRdb stores just in-frame clones and leaves some out. Of 120,000 or so clones listed, around 88% are singletons. Sequenced material: PBMCs. Source of these receptors: a young man in good health and CMV-seronegative.

V usage is TRBV2 and J usage is TRBJ1-3; TRBD1 might be the D (5 bases). This CDR3 comprises 15 residues. Germline CDR1 is SNHLY and CDR2 is FYNNEI. The CDR3 nucleotides are TGTGAAACGCAGGGACTCGCGGGCTCTGGAAACACCATATATTTT. Translated, it gives CETQGLAGSGNTIYF.

This rearrangement joins TRBV5-4 to TRBJ2-7; 7 bases are shared with TRBD1. Germline loops: CDR1 SGHNT, CDR2 YYREEE (reference sequence). The CDR3 extends over 15 amino acids. The V gene end was trimmed by 0 bases and the J gene end by 6 bases; junction bases not matched to a gene: 9. CDR3 loop: CASSLEGQTPLEQYF. The CDR3 DNA is TGTGCCAGCAGCTTGGAGGGACAGACCCCTCTCGAGCAGTACTTC. Based on the CDR3 plus reference TRBV5-4 and TRBJ2-7, the full variable domain is ETGVTQSPTHLIKTRGQQVTLRCSSQSGHNTVSWYQQALGQGPQFIFQYYREEENGRGNFPPRFSGLQFPNYSSELNVNALELDDSALYLCASSLEGQTPLEQYFGPGTRLTVT.

In its sample, this clone was seen once. CDR3 coding DNA: TGTGCCATCAGTAGTTCCGGGACTAGCCCCAACAATGAGCAGTTCTTC. This gives the protein CAISSSGTSPNNEQFF. The V gene is TRBV10-3, the J gene TRBJ2-1, with 9 bases matching TRBD2. The CDR3 sequence is 16 residues long. The germline V gene has CDR1 ENHRY and CDR2 SYGVKD. The V gene end was trimmed by 5 bases and the J gene end by 5 bases; junction bases not matched to a gene: 10.

The chain combines TRBV5-1 with TRBJ1-1; D unclear. This CDR3 contains 17 residues. Trimming removed 4 bases at V and 3 bases at J, with 22 bases between. Germline V gene data show CDR1 as SGHRS and CDR2 as YFSETQ. DNA of the CDR3: TGCGCCAGCAGCCCGGTTTTTTCGCTAGAACGGGACACTGAAGCTTTCTTT. Translated: CASSPVFSLERDTEAFF. Full variable domain (rest looked up from reference TRBV5-1 and TRBJ1-1): KAGVTQTPRYLIKTRGQQVTLSCSPISGHRSVSWYQQTPGQGLQFLFEYFSETQRNKGNFPGRFSGRQFSNSRSEMNVSTLELGDSALYLCASSPVFSLERDTEAFFGQGTRLTVV.

This clone came up once. V gene TRBV7-9 combines with J gene TRBJ1-4; 7 bases align to TRBD1. The CDR3 has 15 amino acids. Trimming removed 6 bases from V and 8 bases from J; junction bases left unmatched: 12. Germline assignment: CDR1 SEHNR and CDR2 FQNEAQ (reference sequence). Here the CDR3 DNA reads TGTGCCAGCAGTGAGGTGACAGGGCGGTCAGAAAAACTGTTTTTT. Translated: CASSEVTGRSEKLFF.

The chain links TRBV7-2 to TRBJ1-4, with a weak D call TRBD1 (5 bases). The germline V gene has CDR1 SGHTA and CDR2 FQGNSA. The V and J ends lost 2 bases and 0 bases respectively, with 13 bases between them. The CDR3 contains 17 residues. The CDR3 is CASSLLFRTTTNEKLFF. CDR3 bases: TGTGCCAGCAGCTTACTTTTTAGGACAACAACTAATGAAAAACTGTTTTTT.

V and J are TRBV10-3 and TRBJ1-2; D remains ambiguous. The ends were cut back, 3 bases at V and 4 bases at J, with 3 bases in the middle. Germline V gene lookup returns CDR1 ENHRY and CDR2 SYGVKD. This CDR3 is built from 11 residues. The DNA of the CDR3 is TGTGCCATCAGTGACAGCTATGGCTACACCTTC. Its translation is CAISDSYGYTF.

This chain joins TRBV6-6 and TRBJ2-7; D is unresolved. Germline CDR1 is MNHNY and CDR2 is SVGAGI (reference sequence). V lost 3 bases and J lost 6, with 18 bases in between. This CDR3 is built from 15 residues. CDR3 in amino acids: CASSYWNSSPGEQYF. DNA of the CDR3: TGTGCCAGCAGTTATTGGAATTCCTCGCCGGGCGAGCAGTACTTC.

J is TRBJ2-1 and V is TRBV28; 10 nucleotides line up with TRBD2. V lost 6 bases and J lost 7; bases outside the gene matches: 6. In germline, CDR1 is MDHEN, CDR2 SYDVKM. The CDR3 has 14 residues. CDR3 sequence: CASSRLAGRNEQFF. DNA of the CDR3: TGTGCCAGCAGCAGACTAGCGGGTAGAAATGAGCAGTTCTTC.

This sequence joins TRBV19 and TRBJ1-2, with D tentatively TRBD1 (6 bases). Germline-derived CDR1 and CDR2 are LNHDA and SQIVND (reference sequence). This CDR3 spans 16 amino acids. The V and J ends lost 10 bases and 4 bases respectively, with 25 bases between them. The CDR3: CATNGGRGSYFYGYTF. The CDR3 region has the DNA TGTGCCACCAATGGCGGGAGGGGGTCTTATTTCTATGGCTACACCTTC.

This clone was counted at least ten times. The gene calls are TRBV29-1 and TRBJ1-1; 10 bases map to TRBD1. Germline V gives CDR1 SQVTM, CDR2 ANQGSEA. The CDR3 contains 14 residues. V dropped 6 bases and J dropped 6; count of bases not matched to a gene: 10. CDR3 residues: CSVAEGTGASEAFF. The CDR3, as DNA: TGCAGCGTGGCGGAGGGGACAGGGGCGTCTGAAGCTTTCTTT.

This clone was seen only a few times. V is TRBV2 and J is TRBJ1-2, with D possibly being TRBD1 (5 bases). Per germline, CDR1 SNHLY and CDR2 FYNNEI. The CDR3 consists of 15 residues. V lost 10 bases to trimming and J lost 7 bases, with 25 bases between them. Here the CDR3 reads CAIPSRRGPYAGYTF. The DNA of the CDR3 is TGTGCCATCCCCTCCCGAAGGGGCCCCTATGCTGGCTACACCTTC.

This clone was detected only a few times. The genes are TRBV11-3 and TRBJ1-2, with a weak D call TRBD1 (5 bases). The CDR3 is 12 residues long. The germline CDR1 and CDR2 sequences are SGHNT and YENEEA. V shed 5 bases and J shed 10 bases, with 14 bases lying between them. The DNA of the CDR3 is TGTGCCAGCAGCCTCGGACAAGGCGACTACACCTTC. Translated, it gives CASSLGQGDYTF.

The J gene is TRBJ1-1, the V gene TRBV7-9, with D unclear. This CDR3 has 14 residues. Germline CDR1 SEHNR, CDR2 FQNEAQ (reference sequence). V shed 3 bases and J shed 0 bases, with 8 bases lying between them. The CDR3 sequence is CASSFGGLNTEAFF. In nucleotides, the CDR3 is TGTGCCAGCAGCTTTGGAGGGTTGAACACTGAAGCTTTCTTT.

The rearrangement joins TRBV9 to TRBJ2-5; D unclear. Germline V lookup: CDR1 SGDLS, CDR2 YYNGEE. There are 13 residues in the CDR3. V shed 1 base and J shed 3 bases, with 7 bases lying between them. In DNA form, the CDR3 reads TGTGCCAGCAGCGTAATGTCGGAAGAGACCCAGTACTTC. Amino acids: CASSVMSEETQYF.

The rearrangement uses TRBV2 and TRBJ1-1; TRBD1 is a possible D gene (6 bases). V lost 6 bases, J lost 1 base, and 9 bases lay in between. The CDR3 runs 13 residues. Looked up from germline, CDR1 is SNHLY and CDR2 is FYNNEI. The CDR3 is CASRTGTNTEAFF. The CDR3, as DNA: TGTGCCAGCAGGACAGGAACGAACACTGAAGCTTTCTTT.

The rearrangement joins TRBV7-8 to TRBJ1-4, with TRBD1 identical over 10 bases. The V segment lost 5 bases and the J segment 8 bases; nucleotides outside the gene matches: 11. The CDR3 extends over 16 amino acids. The germline V gene has CDR1 SGHVS and CDR2 FQNEAQ. The CDR3 DNA sequence: TGTGCCAGCAGCGCGCGTCATGACAGGGGGCGGGAAAAACTGTTTTTT. It codes for CASSARHDRGREKLFF.

J is TRBJ2-7 and V is TRBV2; D is ambiguous. The CDR3 length is 12 residues. V was shortened by 6 bases and J by 7 bases, with 13 bases between the two germline ends. Germline CDR1 reads SNHLY; CDR2 reads FYNNEI. The CDR3 DNA reads as TGTGCCAGCAGAGAAATCCGGTGGGAGCAGTACTTC. This sequence encodes CASREIRWEQYF.

This clone was observed a single time. V is TRBV6-1 and J is TRBJ2-7, with D possibly being TRBD2 (6 bases). V was trimmed by 7 bases and J by 0 bases, leaving 13 bases between them. The germline V gene encodes CDR1 MNHNS and CDR2 SASEGT. This CDR3 has 14 residues. This CDR3 reads CASIPTRYSYEQYF. DNA for the CDR3: TGTGCCAGCATCCCGACTAGGTACTCCTACGAGCAGTACTTC.

V and J are TRBV6-1 and TRBJ1-5, with 7 bases aligning to TRBD1. V was pared by 8 bases and J by 1 base, with 2 bases of the junction left unmatched. The CDR3 has 13 residues. CDR1 and CDR2 (germline): MNHNS, SASEGT. CDR3 sequence reads: CASGTVSNQPQHF. As DNA, the CDR3 is TGTGCCAGCGGGACAGTCAGCAATCAGCCCCAGCATTTT.

CDR3 sequence (DNA): TGCGCCAGCAGCTTGGCCCCGACAGGGAACACCGGGGAGCTGTTTTTT. It is translated as CASSLAPTGNTGELFF. The chain joins TRBV5-1 to TRBJ2-2; D might be TRBD1 (6 bases). Germline lookup yields CDR1 SGHRS and CDR2 YFSETQ. The CDR3 length is 16 residues. V shed 0 bases and J shed 1 base, with 10 bases lying between them.

The chain couples TRBV30 to TRBJ1-5, with D possibly being TRBD1 (6 bases). The CDR3 runs to 14 residues. Germline-derived CDR1 and CDR2 are GTSNPN and SVGIG (reference sequence). Trimming removed 1 base from V and 4 bases from J, with 11 bases in between. CDR3 DNA: TGTGCCTGGAGTGGGACAGTCTTTAATCAGCCCCAGCATTTT. Protein product: CAWSGTVFNQPQHF.

The V gene is TRBV7-2, the J gene TRBJ2-5, with 8 bases lining up with TRBD2. Germline CDR1 is SGHTA and CDR2 is FQGNSA. The V gene end was trimmed by 6 bases and the J gene end by 2 bases; junction bases not matched to a gene: 8. The CDR3 consists of 15 residues. The chain's CDR3 is CASRAGLGGQETQYF. CDR3 in DNA: TGTGCCAGCAGAGCGGGACTAGGGGGGCAAGAGACCCAGTACTTC.

The gene calls are TRBV4-1 and TRBJ1-2; the D gene is possibly TRBD1 (6 bases). Germline V lookup: CDR1 MGHRA, CDR2 YSYEKL. The CDR3 loop spans 20 amino acids. V lost 1 base and J lost 3, with 27 bases in between. The CDR3, as DNA: TGCGCCAGCAGCCAAGGTCCACTTGCTCCACGAAGGGACAACCACTATGGCTACACCTTC. It codes for CASSQGPLAPRRDNHYGYTF.

A single count supports this clone. The V gene is TRBV4-1, the J gene TRBJ1-4; D gene ambiguous. This CDR3 comprises 15 residues. CDR1 is MGHRA, CDR2 YSYEKL, per germline. The V gene lost 4 bases and the J gene lost 8 bases, with 17 bases spanning the gap. CDR3 nucleotide sequence: TGCGCCAGCAGCCTCGATAGGGCAGGAGGCGAAAAACTGTTTTTT. It codes for CASSLDRAGGEKLFF.

This chain connects TRBV11-2 to TRBJ2-1, with 8 bases lining up with TRBD1. Germline-derived CDR1 and CDR2 are SGHAT and FQNNGV. V gave up 4 bases and J gave up 7 bases; unmatched junction bases: 6. This CDR3 is built from 14 residues. The CDR3 nucleotides read TGTGCCAGCAGCTCACCACAGGGGGGAAATGAGCAGTTCTTC. Translating gives CASSSPQGGNEQFF. The complete variable domain, with remaining parts taken from reference TRBV11-2 and TRBJ2-1, reads EAGVAQSPRYKIIEKRQSVAFWCNPISGHATLYWYQQILGQGPKLLIQFQNNGVVDDSQLPKDRFSAERLKGVDSTLKIQPAKLEDSAVYLCASSSPQGGNEQFFGPGTRLTVL.

The V call is TRBV7-9, the J call TRBJ1-3; tentatively, D is TRBD1 (6 bases). V was cut by 4 bases and J by 0 bases, with 19 bases left in between. The germline CDR1 and CDR2 sequences are SEHNR and FQNEAQ (reference sequence). The CDR3 has 18 residues. CDR3 bases: TGTGCCAGCAGCTCTCCCCGACCGGACAGCCTCTCTGGAAACACCATATATTTT. Protein sequence: CASSSPRPDSLSGNTIYF.

J is TRBJ2-2 and V is TRBV5-6; 12 bases fit TRBD1. Germline CDR1 is SGHDT and CDR2 is YYEEEE. V shed 3 bases and J 4 bases; nucleotides not matched to a gene: 7. The CDR3 runs to 17 residues. CDR3 region: CASSSLGQGAITGELFF. The CDR3 bases are TGTGCCAGCAGCTCCCTGGGACAGGGGGCGATCACCGGGGAGCTGTTTTTT.

This clone was found a few times. The chain has TRBV11-2 and TRBJ2-7; TRBD1 is a possible D gene (5 bases). The CDR3 spans 11 residues. The ends were cut back, 5 bases at V and 7 bases at J, with 9 bases in the middle. The germline gives CDR1 SGHAT, CDR2 FQNNGV. The CDR3 reads CASSARQEQYF. CDR3 nucleotide sequence: TGTGCCAGCAGCGCCCGACAGGAGCAGTACTTC.

The chain is built from TRBV4-3 and TRBJ2-2; the match to TRBD2 covers 12 bases. Germline-derived CDR1 and CDR2 are LGHNA and YSLEER. The CDR3 totals 16 residues. The V gene end was trimmed by 3 bases and the J gene end by 6 bases; junction bases not matched to a gene: 5. The CDR3 reads CASSQALAGGSGELFF. The CDR3 DNA sequence: TGCGCCAGCAGCCAGGCGCTAGCGGGGGGGTCCGGGGAGCTGTTTTTT.